This T cell receptor beta chain was profiled in a study of T cell changes during pregnancy in multiple sclerosis. V gave up 3 bases and J gave up 4 bases; unmatched junction bases: 12. The CDR3 runs to 17 residues. Germline V lookup: CDR1 ENHRY, CDR2 SYGVKD. This clone was seen only once. Clones were read by immunoSEQ multiplex PCR, and TCRdb kept only the in-frame ones, dropping some. Of 85,000 to 100,000 clones in the sample, around 93% are singletons; the top ten hold roughly 0.99%. The sequencing used peripheral blood, collected after pregnancy. The TCR was taken from a female donor with multiple sclerosis, enrolled in a pregnancy study. The J gene is TRBJ1-3, the V gene TRBV10-3; 7 bases fit TRBD1. As DNA, the CDR3 is TGTGCCATCAGTGAACCCGAAAAAGGACAGGTCGGAAACACCATATATTTT. It encodes CAISEPEKGQVGNTIYF.